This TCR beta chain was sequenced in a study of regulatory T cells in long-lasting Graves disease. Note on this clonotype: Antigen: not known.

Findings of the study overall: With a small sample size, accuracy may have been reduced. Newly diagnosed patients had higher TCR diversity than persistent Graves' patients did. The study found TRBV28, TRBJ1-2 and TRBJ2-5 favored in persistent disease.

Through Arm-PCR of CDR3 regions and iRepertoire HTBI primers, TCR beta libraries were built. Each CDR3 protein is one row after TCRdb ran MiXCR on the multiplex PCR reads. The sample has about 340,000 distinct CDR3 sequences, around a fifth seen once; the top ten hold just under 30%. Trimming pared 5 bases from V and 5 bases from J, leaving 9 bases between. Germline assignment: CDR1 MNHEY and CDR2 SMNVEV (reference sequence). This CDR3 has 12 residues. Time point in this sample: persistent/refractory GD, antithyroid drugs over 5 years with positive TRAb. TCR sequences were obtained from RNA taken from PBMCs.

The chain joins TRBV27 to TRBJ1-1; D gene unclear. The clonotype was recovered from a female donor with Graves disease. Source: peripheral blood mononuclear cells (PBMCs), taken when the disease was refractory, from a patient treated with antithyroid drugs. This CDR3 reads CASSRTRTEAFF. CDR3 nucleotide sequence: TGTGCCAGCAGTAGAACACGAACTGAAGCTTTCTTT.